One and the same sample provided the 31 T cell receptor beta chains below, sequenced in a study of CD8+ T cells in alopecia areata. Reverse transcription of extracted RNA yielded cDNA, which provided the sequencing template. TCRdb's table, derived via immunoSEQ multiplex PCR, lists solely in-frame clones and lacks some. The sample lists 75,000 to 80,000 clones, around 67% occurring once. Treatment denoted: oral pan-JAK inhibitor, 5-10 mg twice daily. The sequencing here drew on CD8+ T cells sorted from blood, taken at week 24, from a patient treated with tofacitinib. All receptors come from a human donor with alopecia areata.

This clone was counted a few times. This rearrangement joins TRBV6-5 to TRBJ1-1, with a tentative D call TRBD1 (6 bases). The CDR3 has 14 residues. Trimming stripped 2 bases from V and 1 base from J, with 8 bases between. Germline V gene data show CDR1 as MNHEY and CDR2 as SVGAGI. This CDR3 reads CASSYQGPNTEAFF. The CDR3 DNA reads TGTGCCAGCAGTTACCAGGGGCCGAACACTGAAGCTTTCTTT.

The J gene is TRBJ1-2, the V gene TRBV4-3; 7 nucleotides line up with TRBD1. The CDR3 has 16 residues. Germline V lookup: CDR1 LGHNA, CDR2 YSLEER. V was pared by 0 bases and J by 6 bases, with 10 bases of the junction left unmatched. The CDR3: CASSQDSSTGLNGYTF. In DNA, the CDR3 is TGCGCCAGCAGCCAAGATTCTTCGACAGGGCTTAATGGCTACACCTTC.

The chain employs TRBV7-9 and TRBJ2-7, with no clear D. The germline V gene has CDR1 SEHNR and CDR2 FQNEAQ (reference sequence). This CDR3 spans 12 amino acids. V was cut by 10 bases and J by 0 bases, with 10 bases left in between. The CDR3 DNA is TGTGCCATCTCCGACACCTCCTACGAGCAGTACTTC. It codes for CAISDTSYEQYF.

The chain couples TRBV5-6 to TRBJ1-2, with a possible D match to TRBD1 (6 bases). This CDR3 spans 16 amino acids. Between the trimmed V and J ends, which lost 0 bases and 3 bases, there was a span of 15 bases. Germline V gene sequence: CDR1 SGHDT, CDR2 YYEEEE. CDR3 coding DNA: TGTGCCAGCAGCTTGGGTGGCGTGGGGGCGGACTATGGCTACACCTTC. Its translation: CASSLGGVGADYGYTF.

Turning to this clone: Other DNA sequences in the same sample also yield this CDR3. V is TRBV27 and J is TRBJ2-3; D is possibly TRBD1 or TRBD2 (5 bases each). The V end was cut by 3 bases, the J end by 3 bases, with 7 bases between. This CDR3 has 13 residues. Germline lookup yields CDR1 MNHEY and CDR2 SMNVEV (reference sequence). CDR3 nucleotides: TGTGCCAGCAGTTTCGGGGCAACAGATACGCAGTATTTT. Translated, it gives CASSFGATDTQYF.

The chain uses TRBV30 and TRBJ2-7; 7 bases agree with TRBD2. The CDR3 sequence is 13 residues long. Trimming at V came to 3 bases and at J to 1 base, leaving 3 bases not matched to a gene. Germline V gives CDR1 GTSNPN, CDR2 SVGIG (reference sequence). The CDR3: CAWSVGGSYEQYF. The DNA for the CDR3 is TGTGCCTGGAGCGTCGGGGGGTCCTACGAGCAGTACTTC.

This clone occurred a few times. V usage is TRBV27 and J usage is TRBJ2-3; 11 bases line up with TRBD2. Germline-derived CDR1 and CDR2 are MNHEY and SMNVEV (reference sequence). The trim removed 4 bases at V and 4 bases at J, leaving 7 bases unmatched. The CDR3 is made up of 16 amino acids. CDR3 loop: CASSSLAGGPADTQYF. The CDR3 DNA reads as TGTGCCAGCAGTTCATTAGCGGGAGGGCCAGCAGATACGCAGTATTTT.

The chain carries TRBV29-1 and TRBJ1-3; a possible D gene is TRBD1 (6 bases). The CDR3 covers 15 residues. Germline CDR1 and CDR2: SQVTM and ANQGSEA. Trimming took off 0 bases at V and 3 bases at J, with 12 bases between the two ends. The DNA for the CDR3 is TGCAGCGTTGAAGATCATCAGGGGAGTGGAAACACCATATATTTT. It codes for CSVEDHQGSGNTIYF.

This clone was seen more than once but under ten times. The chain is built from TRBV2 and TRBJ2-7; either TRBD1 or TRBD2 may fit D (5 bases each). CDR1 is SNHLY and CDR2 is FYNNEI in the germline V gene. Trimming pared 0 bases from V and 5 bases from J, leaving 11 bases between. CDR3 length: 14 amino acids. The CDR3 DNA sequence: TGTGCCAGCAGTGAAGCGCTTCGGGGCAACGAGCAGTACTTC. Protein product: CASSEALRGNEQYF.

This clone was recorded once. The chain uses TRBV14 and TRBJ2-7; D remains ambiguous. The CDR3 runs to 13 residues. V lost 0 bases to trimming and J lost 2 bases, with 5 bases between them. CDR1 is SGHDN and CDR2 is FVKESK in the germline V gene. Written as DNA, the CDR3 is TGTGCCAGCAGCCAAGATCTAGCCTACGAGCAGTACTTC. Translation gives CASSQDLAYEQYF.

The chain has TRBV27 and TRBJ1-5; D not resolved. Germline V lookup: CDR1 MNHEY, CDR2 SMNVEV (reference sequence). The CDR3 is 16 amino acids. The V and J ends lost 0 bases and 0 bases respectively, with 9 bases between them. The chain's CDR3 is CASSLSPGLSNQPQHF. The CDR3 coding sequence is TGTGCCAGCAGTTTATCGCCGGGTCTTAGCAATCAGCCCCAGCATTTT.

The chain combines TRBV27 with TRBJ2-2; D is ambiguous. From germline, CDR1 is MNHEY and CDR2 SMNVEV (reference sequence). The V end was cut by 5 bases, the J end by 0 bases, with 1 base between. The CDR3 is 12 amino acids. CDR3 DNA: TGTGCCAGCAGTCCGAACACCGGGGAGCTGTTTTTT. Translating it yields CASSPNTGELFF.

The CDR3 region has the DNA TGCGCCAGCAGCTTGGGGGACAGGGACACCGGGGAGCTGTTTTTT. As protein: CASSLGDRDTGELFF. The rearrangement uses TRBV5-1 and TRBJ2-2; TRBD1 matches 9 bases. Germline lookup yields CDR1 SGHRS and CDR2 YFSETQ. V trimming: 0 bases; J trimming: 3 bases; junction bases outside the gene matches: 0. The CDR3 is 15 amino acids.

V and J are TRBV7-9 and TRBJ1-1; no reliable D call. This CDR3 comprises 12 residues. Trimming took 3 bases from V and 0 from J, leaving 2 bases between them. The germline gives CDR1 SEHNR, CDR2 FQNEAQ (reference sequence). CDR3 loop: CASSFVNTEAFF. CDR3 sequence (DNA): TGTGCCAGCAGCTTTGTGAACACTGAAGCTTTCTTT. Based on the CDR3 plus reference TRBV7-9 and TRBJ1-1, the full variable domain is DTGVSQNPRHKITKRGQNVTFRCDPISEHNRLYWYRQTLGQGPEFLTYFQNEAQLEKSRLLSDRFSAERPKGSFSTLEIQRTEQGDSAMYLCASSFVNTEAFFGQGTRLTVV.

CDR3 region: CASSLVPAGSVDEQFF. DNA for the CDR3: TGCGCCAGCAGCTTGGTTCCGGCAGGGTCGGTTGATGAGCAGTTCTTC. The rearrangement links TRBV5-1 to TRBJ2-1, with a possible D match to TRBD1 (5 bases). V lost 0 bases and J 8 bases, leaving 18 bases between the germline ends. The germline gives CDR1 SGHRS, CDR2 YFSETQ. This CDR3 spans 16 amino acids.

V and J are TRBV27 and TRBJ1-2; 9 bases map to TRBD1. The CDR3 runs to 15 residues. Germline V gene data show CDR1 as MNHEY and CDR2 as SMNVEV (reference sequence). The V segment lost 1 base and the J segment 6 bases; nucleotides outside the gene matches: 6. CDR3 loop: CASSLYGTGRNGYTF. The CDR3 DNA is TGTGCCAGCAGTTTATACGGGACAGGGAGAAATGGCTACACCTTC.

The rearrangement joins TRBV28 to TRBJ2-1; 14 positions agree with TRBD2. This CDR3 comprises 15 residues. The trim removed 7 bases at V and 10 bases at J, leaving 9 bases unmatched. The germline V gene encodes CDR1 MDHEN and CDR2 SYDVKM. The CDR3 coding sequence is TGTGCCAGCACCCCGGGACTAGCGGGAGATGGGGAGCAGTTCTTC. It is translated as CASTPGLAGDGEQFF.

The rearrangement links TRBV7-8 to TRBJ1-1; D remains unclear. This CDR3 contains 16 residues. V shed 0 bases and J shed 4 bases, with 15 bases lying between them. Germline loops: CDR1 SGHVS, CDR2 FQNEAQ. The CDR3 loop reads CASSLALGRVGTEAFF. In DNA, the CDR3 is TGTGCCAGCAGCTTAGCTTTGGGAAGGGTTGGCACTGAAGCTTTCTTT.

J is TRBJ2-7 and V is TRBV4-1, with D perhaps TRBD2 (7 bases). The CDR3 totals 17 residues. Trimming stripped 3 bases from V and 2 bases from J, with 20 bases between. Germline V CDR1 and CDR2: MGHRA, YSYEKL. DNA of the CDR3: TGCGCCAGCAGCCAGAAGGGGGGGCGGGGCACAACCTACGAGCAGTACTTC. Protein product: CASSQKGGRGTTYEQYF.

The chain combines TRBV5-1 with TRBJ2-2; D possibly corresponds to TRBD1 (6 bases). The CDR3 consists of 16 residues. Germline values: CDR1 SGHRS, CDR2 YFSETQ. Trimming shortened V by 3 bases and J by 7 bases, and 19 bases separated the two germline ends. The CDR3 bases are TGCGCCAGCAGCTACCGGGACGCACAGGGTCGCGGGGAGCTGTTTTTT. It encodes CASSYRDAQGRGELFF.

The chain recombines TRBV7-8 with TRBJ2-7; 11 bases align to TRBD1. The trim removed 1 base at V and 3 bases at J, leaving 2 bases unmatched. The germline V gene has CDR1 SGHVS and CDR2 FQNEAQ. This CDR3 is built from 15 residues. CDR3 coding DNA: TGTGCCAGCAGCTTAGAGGGGACAGGGGGCTACGAGCAGTACTTC. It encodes CASSLEGTGGYEQYF.

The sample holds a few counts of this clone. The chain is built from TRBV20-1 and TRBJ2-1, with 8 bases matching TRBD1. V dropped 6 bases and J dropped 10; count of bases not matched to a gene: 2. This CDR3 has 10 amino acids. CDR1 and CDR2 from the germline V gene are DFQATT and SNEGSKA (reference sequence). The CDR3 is CSAGTGEQFF. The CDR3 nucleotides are TGCAGTGCGGGGACAGGAGAGCAGTTCTTC.

CDR3 loop: CSVKKAAGLSYEQYF. The CDR3 DNA follows: TGCAGCGTTAAGAAGGCGGCAGGGCTTTCCTACGAGCAGTACTTC. The chain has TRBV29-1 and TRBJ2-7; tentatively, D is TRBD1 (5 bases). V dropped 5 bases and J dropped 1 base, with 18 bases sitting between them. CDR3 length: 15 amino acids. The germline V gene has CDR1 SQVTM and CDR2 ANQGSEA.

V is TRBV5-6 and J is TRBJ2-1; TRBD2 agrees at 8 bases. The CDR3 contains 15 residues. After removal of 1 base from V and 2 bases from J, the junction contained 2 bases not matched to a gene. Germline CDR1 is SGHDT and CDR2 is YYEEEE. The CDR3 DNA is TGTGCCAGCAGCTTGTTTAGCGGGGCCTACAATGAGCAGTTCTTC. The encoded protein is CASSLFSGAYNEQFF. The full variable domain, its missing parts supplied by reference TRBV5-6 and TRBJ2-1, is DAGVTQSPTHLIKTRGQQVTLRCSPKSGHDTVSWYQQALGQGPQFIFQYYEEEERQRGNFPDRFSGHQFPNYSSELNVNALLLGDSALYLCASSLFSGAYNEQFFGPGTRLTVL.

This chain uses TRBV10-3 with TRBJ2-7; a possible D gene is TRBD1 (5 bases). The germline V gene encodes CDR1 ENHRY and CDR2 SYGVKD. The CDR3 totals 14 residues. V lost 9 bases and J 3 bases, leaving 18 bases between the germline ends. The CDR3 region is CAIKVSGASYEQYF. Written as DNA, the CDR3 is TGTGCCATAAAGGTCAGTGGGGCAAGCTACGAGCAGTACTTC.

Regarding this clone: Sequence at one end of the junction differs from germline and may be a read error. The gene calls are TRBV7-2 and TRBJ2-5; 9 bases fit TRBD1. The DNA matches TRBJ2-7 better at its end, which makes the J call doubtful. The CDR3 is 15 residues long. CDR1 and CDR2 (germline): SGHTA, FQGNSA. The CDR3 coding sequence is TGCGCCAGCAGCCCTGTGACAGGGGGCTCCTACGAGCAGTACTTC. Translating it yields CASSPVTGGSYEQYF.

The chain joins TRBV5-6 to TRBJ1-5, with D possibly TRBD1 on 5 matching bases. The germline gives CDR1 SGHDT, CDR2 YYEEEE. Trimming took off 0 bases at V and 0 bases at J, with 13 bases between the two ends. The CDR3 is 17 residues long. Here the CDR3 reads CASSLGGPGYSNQPQHF. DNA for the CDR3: TGTGCCAGCAGCTTGGGCGGTCCAGGGTATAGCAATCAGCCCCAGCATTTT.

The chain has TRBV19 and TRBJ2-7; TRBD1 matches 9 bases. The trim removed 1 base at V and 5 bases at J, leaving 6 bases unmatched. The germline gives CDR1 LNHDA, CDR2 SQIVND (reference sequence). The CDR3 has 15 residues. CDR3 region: CASSIGGQGQNEQYF. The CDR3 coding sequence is TGTGCCAGTAGTATAGGAGGACAGGGGCAGAACGAGCAGTACTTC.

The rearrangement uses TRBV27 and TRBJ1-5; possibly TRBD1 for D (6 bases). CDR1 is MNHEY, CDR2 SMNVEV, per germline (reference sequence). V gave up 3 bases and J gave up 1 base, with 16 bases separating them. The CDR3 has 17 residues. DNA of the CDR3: TGTGCCAGCAGTTTGTGGGCAGGGGATAGGAGCAATCAGCCCCAGCATTTT. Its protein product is CASSLWAGDRSNQPQHF.

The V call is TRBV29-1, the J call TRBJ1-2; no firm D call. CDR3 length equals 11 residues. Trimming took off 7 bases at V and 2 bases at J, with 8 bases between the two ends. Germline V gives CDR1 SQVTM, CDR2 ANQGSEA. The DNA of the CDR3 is TGCAGCGCACAATCGAACTATGGCTACACCTTC. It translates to CSAQSNYGYTF.

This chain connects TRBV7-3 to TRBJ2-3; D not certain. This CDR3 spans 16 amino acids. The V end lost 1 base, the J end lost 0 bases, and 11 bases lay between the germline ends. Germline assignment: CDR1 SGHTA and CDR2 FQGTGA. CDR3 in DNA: TGTGCCAGCAGCTTAAGTGCCGGAACTAGCACAGATACGCAGTATTTT. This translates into CASSLSAGTSTDTQYF. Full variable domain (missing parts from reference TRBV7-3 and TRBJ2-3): GAGVSQTPSNKVTEKGKYVELRCDPISGHTALYWYRQSLGQGPEFLIYFQGTGAADDSGLPNDRFFAVRPEGSVSTLKIQRTERGDSAVYLCASSLSAGTSTDTQYFGPGTRLTVL.